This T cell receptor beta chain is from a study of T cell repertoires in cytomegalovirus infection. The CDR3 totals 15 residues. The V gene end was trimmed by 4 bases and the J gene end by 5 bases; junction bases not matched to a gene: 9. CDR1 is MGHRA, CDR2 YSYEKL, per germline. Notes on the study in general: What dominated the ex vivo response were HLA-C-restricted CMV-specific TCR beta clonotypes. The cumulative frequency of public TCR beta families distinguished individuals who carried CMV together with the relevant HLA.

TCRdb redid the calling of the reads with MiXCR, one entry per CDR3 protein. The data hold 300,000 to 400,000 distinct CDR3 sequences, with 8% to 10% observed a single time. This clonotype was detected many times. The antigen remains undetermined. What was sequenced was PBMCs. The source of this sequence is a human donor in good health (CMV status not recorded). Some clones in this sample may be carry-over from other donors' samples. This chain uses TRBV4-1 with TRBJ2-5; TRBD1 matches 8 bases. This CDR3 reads CASSRGTGRLETQYF. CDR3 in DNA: TGCGCCAGCAGCCGCGGGACAGGCCGCTTGGAGACCCAGTACTTC.